These T cell receptor beta chains were read from a single sample in a study of cytomegalovirus exposure and HLA in healthy donors. The data were produced by immunoSEQ multiplex PCR, yet TCRdb's version contains in-frame clones alone and is incomplete. Of 120,000 or so clones listed, about four fifths were seen once; the top ten hold over 3%. Source material: PBMCs. Source of these receptors: a middle-aged woman in good health and CMV-seropositive. Each CDR3 is given with its conserved first and last residue. Each record gives: V gene, J gene, D gene, clone size, CDR3 DNA, CDR3 protein. The D gene is left open where the match is weak. Where a row states a size, it is once, few, many or the class of an expanded clone; other rows omit it.

TRBV11-3	TRBJ2-5	TRBD2	NA	TGTGCCAGCAGCTTAGATGCGGGAGGGCCGGGTGAGACCCAGTACTTC	CASSLDAGGPGETQYF
TRBV28	TRBJ2-1	TRBD2	NA	TGTGCCAGCAGCCATGGACTAGCGGGACCCTACAATGAGCAGTTCTTC	CASSHGLAGPYNEQFF
TRBV11-2	TRBJ2-3	TRBD2	NA	TGTGCCAGCAGCTATCTAGCGGGAAACACAGATACGCAGTATTTT	CASSYLAGNTDTQYF
TRBV13	TRBJ2-2	TRBD1	NA	TGTGCCAGCAGCTTGGGACAGGGTAGCACCGGGGAGCTGTTTTTT	CASSLGQGSTGELFF
TRBV9	TRBJ1-1	NA	NA	TGTGCCAGCAGCGTGGCGACAGAGATGAACACTGAAGCTTTCTTT	CASSVATEMNTEAFF
TRBV5-1	TRBJ2-3	NA	NA	TGCGCCAGCCAGGGGAAGGGCACAGATACGCAGTATTTT	CASQGKGTDTQYF
TRBV28	TRBJ2-5	TRBD1	NA	TGTGCCAGCACCCCCGGACAGGGAGTAAAGACCCAGTACTTC	CASTPGQGVKTQYF
TRBV19	TRBJ1-5	NA	NA	TGTGCCAGTAGTACAACAGGGTTAGGGAATCAGCCCCAGCATTTT	CASSTTGLGNQPQHF
TRBV6-1	TRBJ1-4	TRBD1	few	TGTGCCAGTCGCGGACAGGGTTCTAATGAAAAACTGTTTTTT	CASRGQGSNEKLFF
TRBV5-5	TRBJ2-7	TRBD1	once	TGTGCCAGCAGCCTCGGGACAGGTTCGAGCTCCTACGAGCAGTACTTC	CASSLGTGSSSYEQYF
TRBV19	TRBJ2-3	TRBD2	few	TGTGCCAGTAGTATCTCGCGACTAGCGGGAGTGACCACAGATACGCAGTATTTT	CASSISRLAGVTTDTQYF
TRBV9	TRBJ1-3	TRBD1	NA	TGTGCCAGCAGCGGCCCCGGGACAGGGGGGATCCTCTCTGGAAACACCATATATTTT	CASSGPGTGGILSGNTIYF
TRBV7-9	TRBJ2-7	TRBD1	NA	TGTGCCAGCAACCCCGGGACAGGGTTCCACGAGCAGTACTTC	CASNPGTGFHEQYF
TRBV6-5	TRBJ1-5	NA	NA	TGTGCCAGCAGTCCCGACACTTATCAGCCCCAGCATTTT	CASSPDTYQPQHF
TRBV9	TRBJ1-5	NA	NA	TGTGCCAGCAGCGAAGACCCTAGAACGAATCAGCCCCAGCATTTT	CASSEDPRTNQPQHF
TRBV15	TRBJ2-1	TRBD2	NA	TGTGCCACCAGCAAGACTAGCGGGACCTACAATGAGCAGTTCTTC	CATSKTSGTYNEQFF
TRBV25-1	TRBJ1-2	NA	few	TGTGCCAGCGGTGACAATGGCTACACCTTC	CASGDNGYTF
TRBV6-5	TRBJ2-7	NA	NA	TGTGCCAGCAGTTACTCTCACTCCTACGAGCAGTACTTC	CASSYSHSYEQYF
TRBV18	TRBJ2-7	TRBD2	NA	TGTGCCAGCTCACAGGGGGGTAGCGGGAGCTACGAGCAGTACTTC	CASSQGGSGSYEQYF
TRBV19	TRBJ2-5	TRBD2	few	TGTGCCAGTAGTATGACTAGAGCGGGAGAAAGAGAGACCCAGTACTTC	CASSMTRAGERETQYF
TRBV30	TRBJ1-4	TRBD1	NA	TGTGCCTGGAGCCTAAGACCGACAGGGACGGGGGTTAATGAAAAACTGTTTTTT	CAWSLRPTGTGVNEKLFF
TRBV28	TRBJ1-1	NA	NA	TGTGCCAGCAAATTAAATTTCGGTTACACTGAAGCTTTCTTT	CASKLNFGYTEAFF
TRBV4-2	TRBJ2-5	NA	few	TGTGCCAGCAGCCAGGAGGAGAGGGTGCGGGAGACCCAGTACTTC	CASSQEERVRETQYF
TRBV18	TRBJ2-7	TRBD2	NA	TGTGCCAGCTCAATAACCGGGACTAGCGGGAGGGTCAAGCAGTACTTC	CASSITGTSGRVKQYF
TRBV30	TRBJ2-7	NA	NA	TGTGCCTGGAGCGAACCTCGGGGTGGTGACGCATACTACGAGCAGTACTTC	CAWSEPRGGDAYYEQYF
TRBV14	TRBJ2-7	TRBD2	few	TGTGCCAGCAGCCACCGGGGTAGCGGGAGACCTGGGGACGAGCAGTACTTC	CASSHRGSGRPGDEQYF
TRBV7-9	TRBJ2-2	TRBD2	NA	TGTGCCAGCAGCTCGACGGCGGGAGGGAACACCGGGGAGCTGTTTTTT	CASSSTAGGNTGELFF
TRBV9	TRBJ2-1	NA	NA	TGTGCCAGCAGCGTACTCGGGAGCAGTCTTAATGAGCAGTTCTTC	CASSVLGSSLNEQFF
TRBV2	TRBJ2-7	NA	NA	TGTGCCAGCAGTGAAGCGATTAGGGGACTCTCCTACGAGCAGTACTTC	CASSEAIRGLSYEQYF
TRBV7-6	TRBJ1-5	NA	NA	TGTGCCAGCAGCTTACTAGGGAGAAATCAGCCCCAGCATTTT	CASSLLGRNQPQHF